The entry below describes one T cell receptor beta chain. It has no known antigen specificity. Within one base of it there is no much larger clone, and no base qualities were kept. This sample was taken from a study of tumor and adjacent non-tumor tissue in lung cancer listed by TCRdb under 2018. Study-wide context: Patients with adenocarcinoma (approximately 11), squamous cell carcinoma (2) and small cell lung cancer (1) were included in the cohort. The 15 or so patients were aged about 31 to 80 years, included 10 men and 5 women, and had TNM stage I to III disease. In total, sequencing yielded approximately 130,000,000 productive TCRbeta reads, which works out to an average of around 4.2 million reads per sample. Using bulk TCRbeta repertoires from approximately 15 lung cancer patients, the study set lung tumor tissue side by side with matched distant non-tumor lung tissue. Approximately 31 paired specimens, one tumor and one normal lung sample per patient, were profiled by TCRbeta CDR3 sequencing.

The protocol used for the library was multiplex PCR. TCRdb lists the instrument as Illumina HiSeq 2500. Following protocols modified from ARM-PCR, the researchers constructed TCRbeta libraries through three rounds of nested PCR with primers (Table S4). Before sequencing, PCR products in the 200-500 bp range were cut out of the gel and cleaned up using the QIAquick gel extraction kit. The published analysis was carried out like this. Reads were cleaned using Trimmomatic, were merged into complete CDR3 sequences using FLASH, and were assigned to V(D)J germline segments using MiTCR. VDJtools was used to compute clonal diversity as the inverse Simpson's index. In-frame sequences without a premature stop codon were defined as productive reads. Using fastp at Q25 and MiXCR, TCRdb reprocessed the public reads and kept productive beta chains. CDR3 protein duplicates are merged, each entry listing the most common genes and DNA. What appears here as the V and J calls and clone size reflects TCRdb's work, not the paper's. In this sample the table shows about 200,000 distinct CDR3 sequences, 60% to 85% of which occur a single time. The top ten clones comprise about 25% of the sample.

Summary of the overall study and its limitations: Significantly higher TCR diversity was found in younger patients, and higher tumor TCR diversity was associated with shorter overall and disease-free survival. Neither the sequencing platform nor unique molecular identifiers are mentioned in the methods. TCR diversity (inverse Simpson) was significantly higher in tumor than in normal lung tissue (roughly 430 vs 170, P = 0.0075, Mann-Whitney U test). In normal lung, the top 100 clones accounted for a significantly larger cumulative share of the repertoire than in tumor tissue. Because peripheral blood was not sequenced, blood TCRbeta repertoires in the lung cancer patients of the study were not examined. The cohort had only around 14 patients, and the authors noted that larger samples and more detailed clinical data are needed.

The V end gives up 5 bases and the J end 4 bases, leaving 10 bases in the junction not matched to a gene. From the cysteine through the phenylalanine, the CDR3 covers 16 amino acids. Solely the CDR3 DNA is kept, with 48 bases framed from the first base. Bulk unsorted tissue served as the source for RNA extraction, and RNA quality was assessed using a NanoDrop ND-1000 and an Agilent 2100. Newly diagnosed lung cancer patients without prior chemotherapy who had been admitted for thoracic surgery in China between August and November 2014 were enrolled as donors. Patients with previous radiotherapy or chemotherapy, or with another concurrent cancer, were excluded from the study. Pieces of surgical tissue measuring roughly 1-2 cm3 were kept in RNAlater solution and stored at -80 degrees C until use.

This TCR came from a man aged 55 to 70 with non-small cell lung cancer. Sequencing was done on a sample of lung tumor tissue. Here the chain combines TRBV12-3 or TRBV12-4 and TRBJ2-7; the junction holds 11 bases that match TRBD2. The CDR3 has the sequence CASSPQELAGVYEQYF. The base sequence is TGTGCCAGCAGTCCTCAGGAACTAGCGGGGGTATACGAGCAGTACTTC.